The TCR beta chain under discussion was sequenced for a study of blood T cells in healthy people across ages (dated by TCRdb to 2014 to 2015). Broadly, across the study: In model experiments, template switching captured roughly one uniquely barcoded TCR beta cDNA molecule for every two T cells. Using deep sequencing normalized with unique cDNA molecular identifiers, the study measured how TCR beta repertoire diversity changes with age. Donors were grouped into four age groups: young (average approximately 15 years), middle-aged (roughly 38), aged (about 60) and long-lived (around 82). Donors of different ages were randomly distributed across sequencing lanes to avoid experimental bias. Two additional independent replicas of 1 million unique cDNA reads from the same blood draw were analyzed for two donors (one aged 18 to 30 and one aged 80 or older). Beyond this particular receptor, the publication reports: Estimates of total diversity from one million sequenced T cells were regarded as lower bounds and underestimates. Observed TCR beta diversity per million T cells fell roughly linearly with age, and a significant reduction was already apparent by age approximately 41. The CMV infection status of donors was not known, potentially confounding age-related changes in expanded clonotypes. The percentage of naive T cells measured by flow cytometry correlated strongly with observed TCR beta diversity. The long-lived group showed more naive CD4+ T cells, fewer expanded clones and increased TCR diversity than the aged group, suggesting age selection. Conclusive comparison of naive and antigen-experienced compartments was prevented by the profiling of bulk unsorted PBMCs.

Remarks on this clonotype: What antigen it recognizes has not been identified. The record has no base qualities; no much larger clone is one base away.

Library preparation was by 5' RACE. Sequenced on an Illumina HiSeq 2500. A second PCR of roughly 6 to 11 cycles was run with a J-beta primer mix and a sample-barcoded 5' primer. A unique molecular identifier was introduced onto each TCR beta cDNA molecule by a template-switch 5' adaptor carrying 12 random nucleotides. At least 2.5 million CDR3-containing paired-end reads were obtained from each sample. First-strand cDNA was synthesized from all RNA with the Mint cDNA synthesis kit, primed by a TRBC-specific oligonucleotide. All cDNA was treated with uracil-DNA glycosylase and then went through a first 18-cycle PCR with the universal primers M1SS and BC2_uni_R. In the authors' own workflow: For normalization, 1 million high-quality reads were randomly selected from each sample, with every read carrying a distinct molecular identifier. Reads with shared molecular identifiers were discarded instead of being binned into consensus sequences. MiTCR, with a Q25 quality threshold and the strictest error-elimination algorithm, was used for CDR3 identification, clonotype clustering and error correction. A nonparametric unseen species model with Euler transformation was used to estimate lower-bound total TCR beta diversity. Clones were called with MiXCR by TCRdb after fastp trimmed the public reads at Q25, and only in-frame beta chains were retained. When rows share a CDR3 protein, they turn into one entry using the most common DNA and genes. The V and J calls, along with clone size, are taken from TCRdb and not from the paper's own processing. This sample has 980,000 or so distinct CDR3 sequences in its table, and roughly 52% of those were observed once. The ten largest make up around an eighth of the sample.

The donors were some 36 Caucasian individuals from Russia, aged 6 to 90 years, who were systemically healthy. About 9.8 milliliters of peripheral blood were drawn from each donor into EDTA-treated Vacutainer tubes. Ficoll-Paque density-gradient centrifugation was used to isolate PBMCs, with at least 6 million per sample. Trizol reagent was used to extract total RNA from the PBMCs, yielding at least 5.5 micrograms per sample. For every donor, an aliquot of PBMCs went through flow cytometry to measure the percentages of naive CD45RAhigh/CD27high T cells. Per the germline V gene, MGHRA is the CDR1 and YSYEKL is the CDR2. The CDR3, cysteine through phenylalanine, is 15 amino acids long. The DNA shown is the 45-base CDR3, in frame from base 1. Clipping removes 4 bases from V and 6 bases from J, with 9 as the unmatched junction base count.

The source is a man aged 25-40 years in good health. The sequence joins TRBV4-1 to TRBJ1-5, and 7 bases in between align with TRBD1. Sequencing was performed on blood. For the CDR3, the sequence is CASSRVQGGVQPQHF. The DNA is TGCGCCAGCAGCCGAGTCCAGGGGGGCGTTCAGCCCCAGCATTTT.